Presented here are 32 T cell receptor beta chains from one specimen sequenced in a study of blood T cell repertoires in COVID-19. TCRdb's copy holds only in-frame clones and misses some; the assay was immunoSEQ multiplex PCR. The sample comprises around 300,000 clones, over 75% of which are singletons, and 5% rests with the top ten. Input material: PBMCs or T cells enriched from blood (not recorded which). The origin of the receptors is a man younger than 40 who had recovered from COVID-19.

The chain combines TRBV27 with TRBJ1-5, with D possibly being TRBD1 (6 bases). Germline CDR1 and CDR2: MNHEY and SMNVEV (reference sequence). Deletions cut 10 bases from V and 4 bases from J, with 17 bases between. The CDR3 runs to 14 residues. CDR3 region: CATLQRDNNQPQHF. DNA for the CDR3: TGTGCCACCCTGCAACGGGACAATAATCAGCCCCAGCATTTT.

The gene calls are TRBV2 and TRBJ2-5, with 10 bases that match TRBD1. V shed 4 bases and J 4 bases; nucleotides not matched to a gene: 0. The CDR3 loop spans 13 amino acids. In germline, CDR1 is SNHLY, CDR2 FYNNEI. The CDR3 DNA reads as TGTGCCAGCAGTGGGACAGGGGGAGAGACCCAGTACTTC. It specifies CASSGTGGETQYF.

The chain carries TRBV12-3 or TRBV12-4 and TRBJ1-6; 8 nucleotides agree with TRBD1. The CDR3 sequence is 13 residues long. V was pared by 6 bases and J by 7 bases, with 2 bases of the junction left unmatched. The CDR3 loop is CASRTGANSPLHF. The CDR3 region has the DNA TGTGCCAGCAGGACAGGGGCGAATTCACCCCTCCACTTT.

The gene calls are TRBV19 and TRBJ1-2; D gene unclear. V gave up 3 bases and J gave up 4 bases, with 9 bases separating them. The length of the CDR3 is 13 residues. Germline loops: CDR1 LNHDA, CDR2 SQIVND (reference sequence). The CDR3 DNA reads TGTGCCAGTAGTATTGGCCCTCTCTATGGCTACACCTTC. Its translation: CASSIGPLYGYTF.

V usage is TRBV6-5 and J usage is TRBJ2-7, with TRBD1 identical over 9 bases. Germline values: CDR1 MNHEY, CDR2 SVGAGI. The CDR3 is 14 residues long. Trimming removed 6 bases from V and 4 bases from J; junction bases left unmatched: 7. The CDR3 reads CASRSGQGGYEQYF. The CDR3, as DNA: TGTGCCAGCAGGTCGGGACAGGGAGGGTACGAGCAGTACTTC.

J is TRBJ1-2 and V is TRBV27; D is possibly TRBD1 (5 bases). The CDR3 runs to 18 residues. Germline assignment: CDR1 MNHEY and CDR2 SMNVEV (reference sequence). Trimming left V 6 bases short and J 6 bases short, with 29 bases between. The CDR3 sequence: CASRKWGLYTLDGDGYTF. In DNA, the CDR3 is TGTGCCAGCAGAAAGTGGGGACTATACACCCTAGATGGGGATGGCTACACCTTC.

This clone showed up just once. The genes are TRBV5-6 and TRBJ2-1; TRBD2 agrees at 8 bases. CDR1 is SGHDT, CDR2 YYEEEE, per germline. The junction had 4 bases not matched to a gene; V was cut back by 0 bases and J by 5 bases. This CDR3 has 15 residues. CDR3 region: CASSLVGTRHNEQFF. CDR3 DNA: TGTGCCAGCAGCTTGGTCGGGACTAGACACAATGAGCAGTTCTTC.

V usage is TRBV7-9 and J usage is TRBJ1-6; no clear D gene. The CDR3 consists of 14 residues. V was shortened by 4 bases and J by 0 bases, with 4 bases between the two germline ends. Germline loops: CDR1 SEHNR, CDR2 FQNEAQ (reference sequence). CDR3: CASSSGSYNSPLHF. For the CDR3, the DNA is TGTGCCAGCAGCTCGGGCTCCTATAATTCACCCCTCCACTTT.

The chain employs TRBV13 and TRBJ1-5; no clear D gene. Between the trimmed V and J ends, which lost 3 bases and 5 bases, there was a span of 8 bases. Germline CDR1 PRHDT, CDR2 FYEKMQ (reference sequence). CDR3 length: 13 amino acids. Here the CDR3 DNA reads TGTGCCAGCAGCTTCCGGGGAGATCAGCCCCAGCATTTT. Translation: CASSFRGDQPQHF.

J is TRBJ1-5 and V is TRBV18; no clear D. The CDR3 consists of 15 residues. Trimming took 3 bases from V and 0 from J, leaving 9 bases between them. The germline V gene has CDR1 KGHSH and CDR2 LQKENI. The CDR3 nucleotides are TGTGCCAGCTCACCCGGGAGGGCTAGCAATCAGCCCCAGCATTTT. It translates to CASSPGRASNQPQHF.

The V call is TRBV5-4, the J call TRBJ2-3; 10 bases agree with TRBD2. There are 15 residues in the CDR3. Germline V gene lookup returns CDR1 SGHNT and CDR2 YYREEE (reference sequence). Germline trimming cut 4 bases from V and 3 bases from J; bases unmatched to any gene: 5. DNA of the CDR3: TGTGCCAGCAGCCCTACTAGCGGGGAAACAGATACGCAGTATTTT. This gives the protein CASSPTSGETDTQYF.

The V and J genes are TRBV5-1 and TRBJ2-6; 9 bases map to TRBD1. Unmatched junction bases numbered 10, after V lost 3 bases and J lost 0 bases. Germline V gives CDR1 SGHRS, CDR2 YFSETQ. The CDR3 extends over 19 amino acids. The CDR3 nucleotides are TGCGCCAGCAGCTGGGACCACAGGGGGCCCACCTCTGGGGCCAACGTCCTGACTTTC. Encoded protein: CASSWDHRGPTSGANVLTF.

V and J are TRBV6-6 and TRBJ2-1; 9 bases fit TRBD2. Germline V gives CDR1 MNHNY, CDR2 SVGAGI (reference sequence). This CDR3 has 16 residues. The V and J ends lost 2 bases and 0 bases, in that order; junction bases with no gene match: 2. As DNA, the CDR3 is TGTGCCAGCAGTTACGGCGGGGGGGCCTCCTACAATGAGCAGTTCTTC. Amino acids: CASSYGGGASYNEQFF.

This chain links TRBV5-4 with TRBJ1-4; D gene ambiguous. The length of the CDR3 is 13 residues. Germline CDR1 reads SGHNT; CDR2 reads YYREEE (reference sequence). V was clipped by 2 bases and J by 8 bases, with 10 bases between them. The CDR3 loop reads CASSFVGAEKLFF. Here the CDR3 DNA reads TGTGCCAGCAGCTTCGTGGGCGCCGAAAAACTGTTTTTT.

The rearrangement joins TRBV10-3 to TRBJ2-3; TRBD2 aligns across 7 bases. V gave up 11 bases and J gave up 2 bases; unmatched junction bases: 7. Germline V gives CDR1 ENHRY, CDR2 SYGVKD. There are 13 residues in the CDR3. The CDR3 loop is CAATSGDTDTQYF. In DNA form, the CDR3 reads TGTGCCGCAACGAGCGGGGACACAGATACGCAGTATTTT.

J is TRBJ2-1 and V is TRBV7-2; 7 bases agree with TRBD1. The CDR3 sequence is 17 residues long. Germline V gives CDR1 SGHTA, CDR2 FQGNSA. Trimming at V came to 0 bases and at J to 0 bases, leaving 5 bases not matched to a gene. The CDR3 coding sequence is TGTGCCAGCAGCTTAGCAACGACAGGGAGCTCCTACAATGAGCAGTTCTTC. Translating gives CASSLATTGSSYNEQFF. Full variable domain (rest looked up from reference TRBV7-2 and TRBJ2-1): GAGVSQSPSNKVTEKGKDVELRCDPISGHTALYWYRQSLGQGLEFLIYFQGNSAPDKSGLPSDRFSAERTGGSVSTLTIQRTQQEDSAVYLCASSLATTGSSYNEQFFGPGTRLTVL.

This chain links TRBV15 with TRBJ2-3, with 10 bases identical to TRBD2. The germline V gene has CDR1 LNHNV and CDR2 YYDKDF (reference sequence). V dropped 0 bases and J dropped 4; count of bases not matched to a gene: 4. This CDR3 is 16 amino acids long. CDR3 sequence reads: CATSRDRLAGADTQYF. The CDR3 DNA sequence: TGTGCCACCAGCAGAGATCGGCTAGCGGGGGCAGATACGCAGTATTTT.

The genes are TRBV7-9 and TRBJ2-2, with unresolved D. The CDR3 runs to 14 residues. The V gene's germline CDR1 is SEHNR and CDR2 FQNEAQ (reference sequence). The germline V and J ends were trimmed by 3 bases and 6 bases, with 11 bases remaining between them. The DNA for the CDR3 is TGTGCCAGCAGCTTGGGCCAGACCGCCGGGGAGCTGTTTTTT. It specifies CASSLGQTAGELFF.

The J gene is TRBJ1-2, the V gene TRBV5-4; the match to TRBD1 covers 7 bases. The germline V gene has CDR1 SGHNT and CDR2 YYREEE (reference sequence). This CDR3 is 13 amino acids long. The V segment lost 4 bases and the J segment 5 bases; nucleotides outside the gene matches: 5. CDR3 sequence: CASSPGQSYGYTF. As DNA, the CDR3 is TGTGCCAGCAGCCCGGGACAGTCATATGGCTACACCTTC.

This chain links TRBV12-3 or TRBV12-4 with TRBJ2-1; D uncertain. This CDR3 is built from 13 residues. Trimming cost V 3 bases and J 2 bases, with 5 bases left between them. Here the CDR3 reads CASSLGPYNEQFF. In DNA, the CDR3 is TGTGCCAGCAGTTTGGGCCCCTACAATGAGCAGTTCTTC.

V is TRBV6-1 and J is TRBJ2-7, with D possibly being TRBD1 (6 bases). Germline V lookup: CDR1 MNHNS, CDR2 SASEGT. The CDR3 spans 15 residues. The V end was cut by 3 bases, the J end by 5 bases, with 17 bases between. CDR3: CASSDVSTGFHEQYF. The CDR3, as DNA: TGTGCCAGCAGTGACGTAAGTACAGGGTTCCACGAGCAGTACTTC.

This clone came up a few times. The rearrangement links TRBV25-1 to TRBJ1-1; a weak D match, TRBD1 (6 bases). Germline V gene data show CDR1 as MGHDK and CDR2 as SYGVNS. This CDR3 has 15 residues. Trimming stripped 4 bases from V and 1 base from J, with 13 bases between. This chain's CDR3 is CASSVIGTPNTEAFF. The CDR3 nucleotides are TGTGCCAGCAGTGTTATAGGGACACCGAACACTGAAGCTTTCTTT.

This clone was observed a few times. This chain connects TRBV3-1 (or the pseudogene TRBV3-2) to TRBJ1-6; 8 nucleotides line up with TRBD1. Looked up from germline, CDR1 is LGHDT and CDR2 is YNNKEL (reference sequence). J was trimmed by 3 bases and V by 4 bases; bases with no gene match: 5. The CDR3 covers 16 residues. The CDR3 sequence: CASSPGQGYYNSPLHF. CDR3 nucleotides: TGTGCCAGCAGCCCCGGACAGGGCTACTATAATTCACCCCTCCACTTT.

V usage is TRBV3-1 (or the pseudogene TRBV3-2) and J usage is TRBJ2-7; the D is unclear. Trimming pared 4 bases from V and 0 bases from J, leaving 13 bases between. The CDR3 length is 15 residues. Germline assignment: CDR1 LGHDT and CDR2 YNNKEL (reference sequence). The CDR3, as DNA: TGTGCCAGCAGCCGAAAAGCCATGAGCTCCTACGAGCAGTACTTC. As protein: CASSRKAMSSYEQYF.

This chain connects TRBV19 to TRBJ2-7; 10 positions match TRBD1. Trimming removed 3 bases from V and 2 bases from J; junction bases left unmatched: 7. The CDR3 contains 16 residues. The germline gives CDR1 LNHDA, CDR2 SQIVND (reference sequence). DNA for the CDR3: TGTGCCAGTAGTATGCGAACCGGGACAGGGGCCTACGAGCAGTACTTC. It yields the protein CASSMRTGTGAYEQYF.

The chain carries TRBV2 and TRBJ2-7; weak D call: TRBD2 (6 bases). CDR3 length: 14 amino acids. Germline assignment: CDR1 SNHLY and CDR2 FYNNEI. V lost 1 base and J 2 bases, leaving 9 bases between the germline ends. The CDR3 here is CASSEGDSAYEQYF. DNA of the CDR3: TGTGCCAGCAGTGAAGGGGACTCCGCCTACGAGCAGTACTTC.

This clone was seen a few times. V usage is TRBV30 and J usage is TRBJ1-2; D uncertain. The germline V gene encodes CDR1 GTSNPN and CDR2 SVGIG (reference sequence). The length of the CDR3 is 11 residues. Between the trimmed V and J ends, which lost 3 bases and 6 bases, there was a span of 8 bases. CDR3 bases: TGTGCCTGGAGCTGGGAGAATGGCTACACCTTC. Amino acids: CAWSWENGYTF.

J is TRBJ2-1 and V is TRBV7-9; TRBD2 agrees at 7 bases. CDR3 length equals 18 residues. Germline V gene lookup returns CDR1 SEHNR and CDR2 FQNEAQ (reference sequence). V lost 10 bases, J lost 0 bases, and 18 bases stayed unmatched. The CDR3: CAIGEGWRNKSSYNEQFF. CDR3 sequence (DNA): TGTGCCATCGGGGAGGGCTGGCGCAATAAGAGCTCCTACAATGAGCAGTTCTTC. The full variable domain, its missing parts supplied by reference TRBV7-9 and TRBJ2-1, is DTGVSQNPRHKITKRGQNVTFRCDPISEHNRLYWYRQTLGQGPEFLTYFQNEAQLEKSRLLSDRFSAERPKGSFSTLEIQRTEQGDSAMYLCAIGEGWRNKSSYNEQFFGPGTRLTVL.

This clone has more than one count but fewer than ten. The CDR3 DNA is TGTGCCAGCAGTTACACAGGGGTAGATGGCTACACCTTC. This sequence encodes CASSYTGVDGYTF. The genes are TRBV6-5 and TRBJ1-2; 7 bases are shared with TRBD1. The junction had 3 bases not matched to a gene; V was cut back by 2 bases and J by 6 bases. CDR1 is MNHEY and CDR2 is SVGAGI in the germline V gene. The length of the CDR3 is 13 residues.

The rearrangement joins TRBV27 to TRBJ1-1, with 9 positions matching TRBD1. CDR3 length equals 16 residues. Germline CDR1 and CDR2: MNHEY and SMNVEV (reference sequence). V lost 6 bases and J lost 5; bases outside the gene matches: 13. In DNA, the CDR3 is TGTGCCAGCAGACCGGACAGGGGATATGGGAGGACTGAAGCTTTCTTT. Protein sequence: CASRPDRGYGRTEAFF.

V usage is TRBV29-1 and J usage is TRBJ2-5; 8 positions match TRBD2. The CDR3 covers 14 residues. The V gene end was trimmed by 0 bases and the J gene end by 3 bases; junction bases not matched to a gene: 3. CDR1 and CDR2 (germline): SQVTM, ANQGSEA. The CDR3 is CSVEDRGGKETQYF. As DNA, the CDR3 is TGCAGCGTTGAAGATCGGGGGGGGAAAGAGACCCAGTACTTC.

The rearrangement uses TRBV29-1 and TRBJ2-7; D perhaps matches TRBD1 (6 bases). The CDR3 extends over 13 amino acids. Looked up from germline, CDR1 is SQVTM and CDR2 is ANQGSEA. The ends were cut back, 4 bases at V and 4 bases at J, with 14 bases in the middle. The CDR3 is CSVAQGALYEQYF. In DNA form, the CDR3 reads TGCAGCGTTGCACAGGGAGCCTTATACGAGCAGTACTTC.